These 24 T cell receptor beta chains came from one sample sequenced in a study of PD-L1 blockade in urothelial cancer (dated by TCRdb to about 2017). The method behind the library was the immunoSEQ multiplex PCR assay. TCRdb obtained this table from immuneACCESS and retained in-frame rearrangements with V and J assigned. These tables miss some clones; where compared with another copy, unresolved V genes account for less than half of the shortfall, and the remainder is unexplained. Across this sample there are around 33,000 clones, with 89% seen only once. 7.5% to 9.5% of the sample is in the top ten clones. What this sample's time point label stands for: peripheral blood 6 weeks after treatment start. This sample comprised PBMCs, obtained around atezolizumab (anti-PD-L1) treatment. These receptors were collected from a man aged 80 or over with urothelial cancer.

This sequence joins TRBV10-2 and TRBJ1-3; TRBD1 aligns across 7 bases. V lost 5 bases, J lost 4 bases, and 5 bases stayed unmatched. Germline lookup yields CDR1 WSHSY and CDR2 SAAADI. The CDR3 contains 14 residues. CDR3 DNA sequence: TGCGCCAGCAGTCCCTCGGGACAGGGAAACACCATATATTTT. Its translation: CASSPSGQGNTIYF.

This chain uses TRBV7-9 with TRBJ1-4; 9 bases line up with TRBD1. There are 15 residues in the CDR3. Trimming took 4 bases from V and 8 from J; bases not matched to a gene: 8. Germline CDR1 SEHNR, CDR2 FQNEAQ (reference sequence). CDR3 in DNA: TGTGCCAGCAGCTGGGGGGACAGGGTTGGCGAAAAACTGTTTTTT. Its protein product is CASSWGDRVGEKLFF.

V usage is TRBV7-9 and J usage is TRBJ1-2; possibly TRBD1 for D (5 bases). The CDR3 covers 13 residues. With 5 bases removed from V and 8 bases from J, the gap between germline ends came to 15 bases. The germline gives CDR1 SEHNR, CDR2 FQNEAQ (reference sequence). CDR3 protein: CASSQREGEGYTF. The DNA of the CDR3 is TGTGCCAGCAGCCAAAGAGAAGGGGAAGGCTACACCTTC.

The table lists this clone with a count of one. CDR3 nucleotide sequence: TGTGCCAGCAGTTTATCAGGAAGTTTGGCAGATACGCAGTATTTT. Translation gives CASSLSGSLADTQYF. This sequence joins TRBV28 and TRBJ2-3; D not resolved. Germline V gives CDR1 MDHEN, CDR2 SYDVKM. With 1 base removed from V and 4 bases from J, the gap between germline ends came to 12 bases. The CDR3 runs to 15 residues. Full variable domain (rest looked up from reference TRBV28 and TRBJ2-3): DVKVTQSSRYLVKRTGEKVFLECVQDMDHENMFWYRQDPGLGLRLIYFSYDVKMKEKGDIPEGYSVSREKKERFSLILESASTNQTSMYLCASSLSGSLADTQYFGPGTRLTVL.

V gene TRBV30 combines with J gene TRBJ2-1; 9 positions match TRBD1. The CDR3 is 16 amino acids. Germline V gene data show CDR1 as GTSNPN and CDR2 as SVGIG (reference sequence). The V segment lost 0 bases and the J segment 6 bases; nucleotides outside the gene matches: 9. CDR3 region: CAWSVGRDRDSNEQFF. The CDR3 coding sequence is TGTGCCTGGAGTGTTGGACGGGACAGGGATAGCAATGAGCAGTTCTTC.

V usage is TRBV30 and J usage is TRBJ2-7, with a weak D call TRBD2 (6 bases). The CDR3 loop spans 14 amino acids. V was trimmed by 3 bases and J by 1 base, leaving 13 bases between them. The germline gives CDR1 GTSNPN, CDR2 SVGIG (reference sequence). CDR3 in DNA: TGTGCCTGGAGCGACGGAGGGTTTTCCTACGAGCAGTACTTC. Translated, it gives CAWSDGGFSYEQYF. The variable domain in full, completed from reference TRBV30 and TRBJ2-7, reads SQTIHQWPATLVQPVGSPLSLECTVEGTSNPNLYWYRQAAGRGLQLLFYSVGIGQISSEVPQNLSASRPQDRQFILSSKKLLLSDSGFYLCAWSDGGFSYEQYFGPGTRLTVT.

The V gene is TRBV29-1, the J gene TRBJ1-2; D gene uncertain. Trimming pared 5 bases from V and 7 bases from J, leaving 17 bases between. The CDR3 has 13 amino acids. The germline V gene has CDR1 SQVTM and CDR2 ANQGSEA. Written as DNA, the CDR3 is TGCAGCGTTCAACCGGGTAAAGAGCGTGGCTACACCTTC. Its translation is CSVQPGKERGYTF. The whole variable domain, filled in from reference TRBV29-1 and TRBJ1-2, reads SAVISQKPSRDICQRGTSLTIQCQVDSQVTMMFWYRQQPGQSLTLIATANQGSEATYESGFVIDKFPISRPNLTFSTLTVSNMSPEDSSIYLCSVQPGKERGYTFGSGTRLTVV.

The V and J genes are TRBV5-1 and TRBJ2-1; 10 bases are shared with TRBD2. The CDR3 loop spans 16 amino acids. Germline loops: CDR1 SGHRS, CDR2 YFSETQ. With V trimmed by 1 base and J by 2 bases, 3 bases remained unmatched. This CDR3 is CASSLTSGKTYNEQFF. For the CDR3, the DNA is TGCGCCAGCAGCTTGACTAGCGGGAAGACCTACAATGAGCAGTTCTTC. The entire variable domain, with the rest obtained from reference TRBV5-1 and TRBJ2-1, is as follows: KAGVTQTPRYLIKTRGQQVTLSCSPISGHRSVSWYQQTPGQGLQFLFEYFSETQRNKGNFPGRFSGRQFSNSRSEMNVSTLELGDSALYLCASSLTSGKTYNEQFFGPGTRLTVL.

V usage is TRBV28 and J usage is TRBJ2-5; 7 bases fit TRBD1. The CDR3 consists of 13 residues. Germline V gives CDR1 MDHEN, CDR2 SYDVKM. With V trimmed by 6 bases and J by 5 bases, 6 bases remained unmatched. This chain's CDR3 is CASRLTGRETQYF. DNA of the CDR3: TGTGCCAGCAGATTGACAGGGCGGGAGACCCAGTACTTC.

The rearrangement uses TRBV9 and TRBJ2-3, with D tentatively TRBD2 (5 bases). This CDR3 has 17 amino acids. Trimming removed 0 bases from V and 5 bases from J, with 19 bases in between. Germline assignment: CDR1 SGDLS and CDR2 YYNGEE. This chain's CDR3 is CASSVAREWYLGDTQYF. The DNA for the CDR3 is TGTGCCAGCAGCGTAGCGAGGGAATGGTATTTGGGAGATACGCAGTATTTT. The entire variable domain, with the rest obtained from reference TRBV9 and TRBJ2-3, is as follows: DSGVTQTPKHLITATGQRVTLRCSPRSGDLSVYWYQQSLDQGLQFLIQYYNGEERAKGNILERFSAQQFPDLHSELNLSSLELGDSALYFCASSVAREWYLGDTQYFGPGTRLTVL.

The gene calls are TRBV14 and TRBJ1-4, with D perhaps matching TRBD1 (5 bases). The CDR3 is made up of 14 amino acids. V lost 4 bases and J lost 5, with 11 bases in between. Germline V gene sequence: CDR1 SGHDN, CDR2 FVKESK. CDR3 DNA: TGTGCCAGCAGCCCCCGGGGGTCCAATGAAAAACTGTTTTTT. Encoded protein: CASSPRGSNEKLFF.

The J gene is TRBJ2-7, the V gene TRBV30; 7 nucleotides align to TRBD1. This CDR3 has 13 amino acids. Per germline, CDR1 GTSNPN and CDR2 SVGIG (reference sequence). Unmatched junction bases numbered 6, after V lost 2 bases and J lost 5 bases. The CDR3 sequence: CAWSRQGVDEQYF. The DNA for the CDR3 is TGTGCCTGGAGTCGACAGGGCGTAGACGAGCAGTACTTC.

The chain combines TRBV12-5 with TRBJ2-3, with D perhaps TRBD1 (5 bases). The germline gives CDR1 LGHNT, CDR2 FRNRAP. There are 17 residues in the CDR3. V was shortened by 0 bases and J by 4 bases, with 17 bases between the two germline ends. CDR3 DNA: TGTGCTAGTGGTTTGGTTCTAGGGGATAGCATAGCAGATACGCAGTATTTT. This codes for CASGLVLGDSIADTQYF. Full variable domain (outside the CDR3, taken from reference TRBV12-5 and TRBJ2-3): DARVTQTPRHKVTEMGQEVTMRCQPILGHNTVFWYRQTMMQGLELLAYFRNRAPLDDSGMPKDRFSAEMPDATLATLKIQPSEPRDSAVYFCASGLVLGDSIADTQYFGPGTRLTVL.

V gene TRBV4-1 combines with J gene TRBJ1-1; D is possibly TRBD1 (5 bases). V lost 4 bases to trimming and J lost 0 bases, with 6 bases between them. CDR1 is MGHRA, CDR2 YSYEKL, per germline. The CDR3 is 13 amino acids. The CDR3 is CASSRQMNTEAFF. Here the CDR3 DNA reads TGCGCCAGCAGCCGACAGATGAACACTGAAGCTTTCTTT.

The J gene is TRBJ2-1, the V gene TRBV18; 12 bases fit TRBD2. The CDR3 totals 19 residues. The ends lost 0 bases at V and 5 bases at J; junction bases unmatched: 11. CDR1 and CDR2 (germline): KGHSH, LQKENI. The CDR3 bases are TGTGCCAGCTCACCACCGACTAGCGGGAGTGTAGTAAAGGACAATGAGCAGTTCTTC. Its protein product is CASSPPTSGSVVKDNEQFF.

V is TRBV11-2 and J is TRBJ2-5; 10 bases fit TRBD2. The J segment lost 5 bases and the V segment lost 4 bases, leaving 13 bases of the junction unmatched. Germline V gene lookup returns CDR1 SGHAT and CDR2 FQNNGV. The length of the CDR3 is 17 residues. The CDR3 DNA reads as TGTGCCAGCAGCTCCTTACTAGCGGGGCAACCGGGGGAGACCCAGTACTTC. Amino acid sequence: CASSSLLAGQPGETQYF.

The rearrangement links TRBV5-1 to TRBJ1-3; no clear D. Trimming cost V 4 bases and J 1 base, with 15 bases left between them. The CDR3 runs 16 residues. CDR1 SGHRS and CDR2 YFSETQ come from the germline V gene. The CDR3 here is CASSLGSVGSGNTIYF. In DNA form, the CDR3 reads TGCGCCAGCAGCCTCGGCTCCGTCGGGTCTGGAAACACCATATATTTT. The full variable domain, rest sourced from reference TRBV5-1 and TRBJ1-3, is KAGVTQTPRYLIKTRGQQVTLSCSPISGHRSVSWYQQTPGQGLQFLFEYFSETQRNKGNFPGRFSGRQFSNSRSEMNVSTLELGDSALYLCASSLGSVGSGNTIYFGEGSWLTVV.

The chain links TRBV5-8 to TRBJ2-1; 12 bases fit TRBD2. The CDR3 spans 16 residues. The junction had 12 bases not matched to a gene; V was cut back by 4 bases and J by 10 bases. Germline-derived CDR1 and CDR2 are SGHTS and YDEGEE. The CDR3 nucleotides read TGTGCCAGCAGCGCTGGACGACTAGCGGGAGTCGACGAGCAGTTCTTC. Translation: CASSAGRLAGVDEQFF.

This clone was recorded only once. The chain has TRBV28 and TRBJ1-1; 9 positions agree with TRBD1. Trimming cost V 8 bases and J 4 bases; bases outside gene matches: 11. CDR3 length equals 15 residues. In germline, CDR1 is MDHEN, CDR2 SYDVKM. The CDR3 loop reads CASRYQDRGGTEAFF. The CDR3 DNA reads TGTGCCAGCCGTTACCAGGACAGGGGTGGCACTGAAGCTTTCTTT.

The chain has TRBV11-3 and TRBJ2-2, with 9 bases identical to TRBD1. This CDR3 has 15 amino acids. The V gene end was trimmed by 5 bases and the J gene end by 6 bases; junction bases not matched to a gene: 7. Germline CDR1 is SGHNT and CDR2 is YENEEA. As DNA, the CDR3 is TGTGCCAGCAGCCGGGACAGGGAAAAGGCCGGGGAGCTGTTTTTT. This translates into CASSRDREKAGELFF.

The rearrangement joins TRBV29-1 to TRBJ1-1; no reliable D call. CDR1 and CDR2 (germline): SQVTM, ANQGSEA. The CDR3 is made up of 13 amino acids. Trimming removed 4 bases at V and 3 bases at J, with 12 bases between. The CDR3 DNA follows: TGCAGCGTTGTTATCAGGTTGGACACTGAAGCTTTCTTT. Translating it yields CSVVIRLDTEAFF.

CDR3 region: CASSAVAGASEQYF. CDR3 nucleotide sequence: TGCGCCAGCAGCGCGGTAGCGGGAGCAAGTGAGCAGTACTTC. The V gene is TRBV5-1, the J gene TRBJ2-7; TRBD2 matches at 9 bases. V dropped 4 bases and J dropped 7; count of bases not matched to a gene: 9. Germline CDR1 SGHRS, CDR2 YFSETQ. This CDR3 region has 14 residues. Looking up the rest from reference TRBV5-1 and TRBJ2-7 gives the full variable domain: KAGVTQTPRYLIKTRGQQVTLSCSPISGHRSVSWYQQTPGQGLQFLFEYFSETQRNKGNFPGRFSGRQFSNSRSEMNVSTLELGDSALYLCASSAVAGASEQYFGPGTRLTVT.

The CDR3: CASSLRAGENQPQHF. The CDR3 DNA sequence: TGCGCCAGCAGCTTGAGGGCAGGGGAAAATCAGCCCCAGCATTTT. The genes are TRBV5-1 and TRBJ1-5, with D perhaps matching TRBD1 (6 bases). V lost 1 base, J lost 4 bases, and 12 bases lay in between. CDR1 and CDR2 (germline): SGHRS, YFSETQ. There are 15 residues in the CDR3. Based on the CDR3 plus reference TRBV5-1 and TRBJ1-5, the full variable domain is KAGVTQTPRYLIKTRGQQVTLSCSPISGHRSVSWYQQTPGQGLQFLFEYFSETQRNKGNFPGRFSGRQFSNSRSEMNVSTLELGDSALYLCASSLRAGENQPQHFGDGTRLSIL.

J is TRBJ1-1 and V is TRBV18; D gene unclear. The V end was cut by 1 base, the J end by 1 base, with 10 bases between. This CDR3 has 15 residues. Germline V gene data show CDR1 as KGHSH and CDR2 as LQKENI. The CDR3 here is CASSPLKLSNTEAFF. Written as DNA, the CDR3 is TGTGCCAGCTCACCACTGAAGCTATCGAACACTGAAGCTTTCTTT. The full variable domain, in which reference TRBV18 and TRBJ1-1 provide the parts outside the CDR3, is NAGVMQNPRHLVRRRGQEARLRCSPMKGHSHVYWYRQLPEEGLKFMVYLQKENIIDESGMPKERFSAEFPKEGPSILRIQQVVRGDSAAYFCASSPLKLSNTEAFFGQGTRLTVV.